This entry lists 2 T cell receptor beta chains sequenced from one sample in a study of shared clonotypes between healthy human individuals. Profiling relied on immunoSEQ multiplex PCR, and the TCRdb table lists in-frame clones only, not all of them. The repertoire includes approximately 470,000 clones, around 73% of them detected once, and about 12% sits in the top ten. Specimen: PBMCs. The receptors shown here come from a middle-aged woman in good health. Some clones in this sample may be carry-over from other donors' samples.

CDR3 sequence (DNA): TGTGCCAGCAGCCGGACTAGCGGTGACTACGAGCAGTACTTC. Translation: CASSRTSGDYEQYF. J is TRBJ2-7 and V is TRBV5-5, with 10 bases lining up with TRBD2. Per the germline V gene, CDR1 is SGHKS and CDR2 is YYEKEE (reference sequence). This CDR3 comprises 14 residues. V was clipped by 4 bases and J by 3 bases; unmatched bases: 4. Using reference TRBV5-5 and TRBJ2-7 for the parts outside the CDR3, the full variable domain is DAGVTQSPTHLIKTRGQQVTLRCSPISGHKSVSWYQQVLGQGPQFIFQYYEKEERGRGNFPDRFSARQFPNYSSELNVNALLLGDSALYLCASSRTSGDYEQYFGPGTRLTVT.

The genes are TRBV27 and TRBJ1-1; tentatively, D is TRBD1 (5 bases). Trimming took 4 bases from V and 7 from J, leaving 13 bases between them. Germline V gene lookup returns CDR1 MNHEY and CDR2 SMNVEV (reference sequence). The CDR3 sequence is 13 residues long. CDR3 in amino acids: CASSSIIDSEAFF. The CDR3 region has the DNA TGTGCCAGCAGTTCTATAATCGACAGTGAAGCTTTCTTT.